These 4 T cell receptor beta chains were sequenced from one sample in a study of regulatory T cells in long-lasting Graves disease. Sequencing libraries for TCR beta were prepared with iRepertoire HTBI primers and Arm-PCR of CDR3 regions. MiXCR, applied by TCRdb to the multiplex PCR reads, yields one record per CDR3 protein. Of 300,000 to 350,000 distinct CDR3 sequences in the sample, roughly a fifth were seen once. The time point was: persistent/refractory GD, antithyroid drugs over 5 years with positive TRAb. The authors made the TCR library using RNA they extracted from PBMCs. Here the sequenced sample was peripheral blood mononuclear cells (PBMCs), taken when the disease was refractory, from a patient treated with antithyroid drugs. Receptors originate from a female donor with Graves disease.

This clonotype was counted many times. The rearrangement uses TRBV7-8 and TRBJ1-4; D may be TRBD1 (6 bases). Trimming left V 5 bases short and J 8 bases short, with 21 bases between. Per germline, CDR1 SGHVS and CDR2 FQNEAQ. The CDR3 contains 16 residues. CDR3 in DNA: TGTGCCAGCAGCCCGAGTCGGGGCGGACAGCCGGAAAAACTGTTTTTT. Translation: CASSPSRGGQPEKLFF.

This chain's CDR3 is CASSPNSGNDGREQYF. The DNA of the CDR3 is TGTGCCAGCAGTCCTAATTCAGGGAACGACGGGCGCGAGCAGTACTTC. The gene calls are TRBV28 and TRBJ2-7; D may be TRBD1 (5 bases). Trimming stripped 5 bases from V and 6 bases from J, with 23 bases between. The CDR3 consists of 16 residues. Germline lookup yields CDR1 MDHEN and CDR2 SYDVKM.

J is TRBJ1-1 and V is TRBV27; 9 nucleotides agree with TRBD1. V lost 1 base and J lost 4; bases outside the gene matches: 10. This CDR3 is 17 amino acids long. The germline gives CDR1 MNHEY, CDR2 SMNVEV (reference sequence). CDR3 in amino acids: CASSLLLTGQGPTEAFF. As DNA, the CDR3 is TGTGCCAGCAGTTTATTGTTAACCGGACAGGGGCCCACTGAAGCTTTCTTT.

At least ten counts were recorded for this clonotype. The chain combines TRBV12-3 or TRBV12-4 with TRBJ2-5; TRBD1 is a possible D gene (6 bases). This CDR3 spans 14 amino acids. The V gene lost 4 bases and the J gene lost 5 bases, with 14 bases spanning the gap. CDR3 DNA: TGTGCCAGCAGTTCGGAGCTTCAGGGGGAGACCCAGTACTTC. It specifies CASSSELQGETQYF.